The 14 T cell receptor beta chains below all came from one sample that was sequenced in a study of long-term antiretroviral therapy in people with HIV. Survey level was the resolution at which the v3.0 immunoSEQ assay ran. Clones were sequenced by immunoSEQ multiplex PCR, and TCRdb holds only the in-frame ones, with some missing. The sample includes 35,000 to 55,000 clones, about 95% seen only once; the top ten take less than 3.5%. The specimen was unsorted PBMCs, collected 3.7 years after starting antiretroviral therapy. These receptors were collected from a woman in her forties or fifties with HIV.

The V call is TRBV20-1, the J call TRBJ2-2; no reliable D call. The CDR3 loop spans 11 amino acids. V lost 3 bases to trimming and J lost 4 bases, with 3 bases between them. Germline V gives CDR1 DFQATT, CDR2 SNEGSKA (reference sequence). For the CDR3, the DNA is TGCAGTGCTAGGGTCACCGGGGAGCTGTTTTTT. Its protein product is CSARVTGELFF.

The gene calls are TRBV7-9 and TRBJ1-1; no reliable D call. Trimming left V 1 base short and J 6 bases short, with 9 bases between. Germline V gene lookup returns CDR1 SEHNR and CDR2 FQNEAQ (reference sequence). The CDR3 length is 13 residues. The CDR3 bases are TGTGCCAGCAGCTTAGGGTTAGGCGCTGAAGCTTTCTTT. It codes for CASSLGLGAEAFF.

The rearrangement uses TRBV7-8 and TRBJ2-1, with 10 bases lining up with TRBD2. The trim removed 3 bases at V and 9 bases at J, leaving 8 bases unmatched. The CDR3 has 15 amino acids. Germline V gene sequence: CDR1 SGHVS, CDR2 FQNEAQ. The CDR3, as DNA: TGTGCCAGCAGCTTGTTCAGCGGGGGGGCTTCTGAGCAGTTCTTC. Its protein is CASSLFSGGASEQFF.

V usage is TRBV5-1 and J usage is TRBJ1-5; D perhaps matches TRBD1 (5 bases). The CDR3 is made up of 15 amino acids. The germline CDR1 and CDR2 sequences are SGHRS and YFSETQ. V was shortened by 3 bases and J by 5 bases, with 15 bases between the two germline ends. The CDR3 nucleotides read TGCGCCAGCAGCTGGGGCTCGGGGAGGGATCAGCCCCAGCATTTT. This codes for CASSWGSGRDQPQHF. Supplemented by reference TRBV5-1 and TRBJ1-5, the full variable domain reads KAGVTQTPRYLIKTRGQQVTLSCSPISGHRSVSWYQQTPGQGLQFLFEYFSETQRNKGNFPGRFSGRQFSNSRSEMNVSTLELGDSALYLCASSWGSGRDQPQHFGDGTRLSIL.

This clone was counted once. The chain is built from TRBV7-2 and TRBJ1-3; a weak D match, TRBD1 (5 bases). Looked up from germline, CDR1 is SGHTA and CDR2 is FQGNSA. Deletions cut 0 bases from V and 7 bases from J, with 10 bases between. This CDR3 is built from 14 residues. The CDR3 coding sequence is TGTGCCAGCAGCTTAGCGATGGGGGGGAACACCATATATTTT. This codes for CASSLAMGGNTIYF.

V usage is TRBV6-6 and J usage is TRBJ1-2, with D possibly being TRBD1 (6 bases). CDR3 length equals 16 residues. V gave up 0 bases and J gave up 4 bases, with 15 bases separating them. Germline CDR1 reads MNHNY; CDR2 reads SVGAGI (reference sequence). Here the CDR3 DNA reads TGTGCCAGCAGTTACTCTGCGGCAGGGGACGGCTATGGCTACACCTTC. This encodes CASSYSAAGDGYGYTF.

The gene calls are TRBV6-5 and TRBJ2-2, with TRBD1 identical over 7 bases. J was trimmed by 2 bases and V by 4 bases; bases with no gene match: 1. This CDR3 comprises 14 residues. Germline V lookup: CDR1 MNHEY, CDR2 SVGAGI. CDR3 amino acids: CASSWDRNTGELFF. The CDR3 bases are TGTGCCAGCAGTTGGGACAGAAACACCGGGGAGCTGTTTTTT.

This clone was picked up one time. The rearrangement links TRBV4-1 to TRBJ1-1; possible D gene TRBD1, 6 bases. The CDR3 runs to 13 residues. The germline V gene encodes CDR1 MGHRA and CDR2 YSYEKL. Trimming took off 2 bases at V and 5 bases at J, with 9 bases between the two ends. CDR3 loop: CASSQRDITEAFF. DNA for the CDR3: TGCGCCAGCAGCCAAAGGGACATTACTGAAGCTTTCTTT.

The chain links TRBV19 to TRBJ2-4; 12 nucleotides match TRBD1. After removal of 3 bases from V and 0 bases from J, the junction contained 6 bases not matched to a gene. The CDR3 extends over 18 amino acids. CDR1 and CDR2 from the germline V gene are LNHDA and SQIVND (reference sequence). CDR3 DNA: TGTGCCAGTAGTATTGGGACAGGGGGCGACGGAGCCAAAAACATTCAGTACTTC. Translating gives CASSIGTGGDGAKNIQYF.

This clone is a singleton in its sample. The CDR3 spells CASSKRTASNYGYTF. CDR3 nucleotide sequence: TGTGCCAGCAGCAAGAGGACAGCCTCTAACTATGGCTACACCTTC. This sequence joins TRBV7-9 and TRBJ1-2; perhaps TRBD1 as D (6 bases). Looked up from germline, CDR1 is SEHNR and CDR2 is FQNEAQ (reference sequence). V gave up 5 bases and J gave up 0 bases, with 13 bases separating them. The CDR3 has 15 amino acids.

The chain couples TRBV27 to TRBJ1-6; no firm D call. The CDR3 is made up of 15 amino acids. V shed 0 bases and J shed 6 bases, with 9 bases lying between them. The V gene's germline CDR1 is MNHEY and CDR2 SMNVEV (reference sequence). This CDR3 is CASSLSKGTNSPLHF. The CDR3 bases are TGTGCCAGCAGTTTATCTAAGGGCACTAATTCACCCCTCCACTTT.

The chain carries TRBV6-1 and TRBJ1-1, with 10 bases fitting TRBD1. Germline loops: CDR1 MNHNS, CDR2 SASEGT. This CDR3 comprises 13 residues. Losses at the gene ends were 6 bases for V and 5 bases for J; bases not matched to a gene: 3. The CDR3 spells CASRGQGLTEAFF. CDR3 nucleotide sequence: TGTGCCAGCAGGGGACAGGGGTTGACTGAAGCTTTCTTT.

CDR3 protein: CASIPSGGARGGELFF. The CDR3, as DNA: TGTGCCAGCATCCCTAGCGGGGGGGCTCGTGGCGGGGAGCTGTTTTTT. This chain joins TRBV28 and TRBJ2-2; 12 bases align to TRBD2. This CDR3 is built from 16 residues. CDR1 is MDHEN and CDR2 is SYDVKM in the germline V gene. V trimming: 7 bases; J trimming: 7 bases; junction bases outside the gene matches: 10.

The rearrangement links TRBV21-1 to TRBJ2-5; the table names TRBD2, a call not compared with the DNA. TRBV21-1 is a pseudogene. The CDR3 extends over 15 amino acids. The DNA for the CDR3 is TGTGCCAGCAGCGAACTAGCGGGGGGGCAAGAGACCCAGTACTTC. This translates into CASSELAGGQETQYF.